The 12 T cell receptor beta chains in this list originate from one sample, sequenced in a study of tissue T cells after allogeneic stem cell transplantation. Only in-frame clones appear in the TCRdb table, and some are missing; sequencing was by immunoSEQ multiplex PCR. The sample has thousands of clones, 50% to 70% seen once. The sequenced sample was duodenum tissue, obtained at autopsy. The receptors here all came from a woman between 18 and 50 years old with breast cancer.

The V and J genes are TRBV3-1 (or the pseudogene TRBV3-2) and TRBJ1-4, with a tentative D call TRBD1 (5 bases). V lost 4 bases and J 8 bases, leaving 11 bases between the germline ends. The CDR3 has 13 residues. CDR1 is LGHDT, CDR2 YNNKEL, per germline (reference sequence). CDR3 sequence: CASSRQLDEKLFF. DNA of the CDR3: TGTGCCAGCAGCCGACAGCTTGACGAAAAACTGTTTTTT.

The chain is built from TRBV5-6 and TRBJ2-2; D may be TRBD1 or TRBD2 (5 bases each). Deletions cut 1 base from V and 4 bases from J, with 14 bases between. CDR1 is SGHDT and CDR2 is YYEEEE in the germline V gene. The CDR3 spans 16 residues. CDR3 loop: CASSLFSGLGTGELFF. CDR3 coding DNA: TGTGCCAGCAGCTTGTTCTCGGGGCTCGGCACCGGGGAGCTGTTTTTT. The variable domain in full, completed from reference TRBV5-6 and TRBJ2-2, reads DAGVTQSPTHLIKTRGQQVTLRCSPKSGHDTVSWYQQALGQGPQFIFQYYEEEERQRGNFPDRFSGHQFPNYSSELNVNALLLGDSALYLCASSLFSGLGTGELFFGEGSRLTVL.

This clone was detected a few times. The chain couples TRBV7-2 to TRBJ1-1, with D perhaps TRBD1 (6 bases). Germline loops: CDR1 SGHTA, CDR2 FQGNSA. V was pared by 1 base and J by 7 bases, with 13 bases between. This CDR3 is built from 14 residues. The CDR3 is CASSLDRALVEAFF. The CDR3 DNA follows: TGTGCCAGCAGCTTAGACAGGGCCTTAGTTGAAGCTTTCTTT.

This clone was observed a handful of times. This chain connects TRBV11-3 to TRBJ2-2, with D unresolved. V was cut by 1 base and J by 8 bases, with 5 bases left in between. The CDR3 totals 12 residues. Germline V gene data show CDR1 as SGHNT and CDR2 as YENEEA. The CDR3 is CASSLGEGELFF. The CDR3 bases are TGTGCCAGCAGCTTAGGTGAAGGGGAGCTGTTTTTT.

V usage is TRBV3-1 (or the pseudogene TRBV3-2) and J usage is TRBJ2-2; D remains ambiguous. The V end lost 4 bases, the J end lost 5 bases, and 11 bases lay between the germline ends. Germline V gene lookup returns CDR1 LGHDT and CDR2 YNNKEL (reference sequence). CDR3 size: 14 residues. The CDR3 region has the DNA TGTGCCAGCAGCCTAAGGAGACGGACCGGGGAGCTGTTTTTT. Translated, it gives CASSLRRRTGELFF.

The chain recombines TRBV28 with TRBJ1-1; 8 bases align to TRBD1. The length of the CDR3 is 14 residues. Trimming cost V 6 bases and J 5 bases; bases outside gene matches: 8. The germline gives CDR1 MDHEN, CDR2 SYDVKM. CDR3 sequence (DNA): TGTGCCAGCAGCCTGCCGACAGGGGATACTGAAGCTTTCTTT. Protein product: CASSLPTGDTEAFF.

The table lists this clone with a count of one. V is TRBV12-5 and J is TRBJ2-7; 7 nucleotides agree with TRBD2. Germline V gives CDR1 LGHNT, CDR2 FRNRAP. V lost 2 bases, J lost 4 bases, and 14 bases stayed unmatched. CDR3 length: 17 residues. The CDR3 DNA reads TGTGCTAGTGGTTTGTTTCCAATAGCGGGTGCCAGGTACGAGCAGTACTTC. Its protein product is CASGLFPIAGARYEQYF.

The chain recombines TRBV7-9 with TRBJ1-2; D ambiguous. V gave up 1 base and J gave up 4 bases, with 16 bases separating them. Germline CDR1 and CDR2: SEHNR and FQNEAQ (reference sequence). CDR3 size: 16 residues. The CDR3 sequence: CASSLEVGAGGYGYTF. The DNA of the CDR3 is TGTGCCAGCAGCTTAGAAGTGGGTGCGGGCGGCTATGGCTACACCTTC. The variable domain in full, with the rest retrieved from reference TRBV7-9 and TRBJ1-2, is DTGVSQNPRHKITKRGQNVTFRCDPISEHNRLYWYRQTLGQGPEFLTYFQNEAQLEKSRLLSDRFSAERPKGSFSTLEIQRTEQGDSAMYLCASSLEVGAGGYGYTFGSGTRLTVV.

This chain joins TRBV19 and TRBJ2-5; 8 nucleotides match TRBD1. Germline V gives CDR1 LNHDA, CDR2 SQIVND (reference sequence). V dropped 0 bases and J dropped 5; count of bases not matched to a gene: 5. CDR3 length: 15 amino acids. CDR3 sequence (DNA): TGTGCCAGTAGTATAGACGCAGGGGGCTGGGAGACCCAGTACTTC. It is translated as CASSIDAGGWETQYF.

The chain uses TRBV11-2 and TRBJ2-3; D possibly corresponds to TRBD2 (5 bases). This CDR3 comprises 12 residues. Looked up from germline, CDR1 is SGHAT and CDR2 is FQNNGV. Trimming took 3 bases from V and 9 from J, leaving 10 bases between them. CDR3 sequence reads: CASSLEAETQYF. The CDR3 coding sequence is TGTGCCAGCAGCTTGGAAGCGGAGACGCAGTATTTT.

The rearrangement uses TRBV3-1 (or the pseudogene TRBV3-2) and TRBJ2-3; possibly TRBD2 for D (7 bases). V was shortened by 5 bases and J by 1 base, with 13 bases between the two germline ends. This CDR3 has 15 amino acids. Germline CDR1 LGHDT, CDR2 YNNKEL (reference sequence). The CDR3 bases are TGTGCCAGCAGCTCGAGGGGGGGTGGCACAGATACGCAGTATTTT. It codes for CASSSRGGGTDTQYF.

This clone was picked up a small number of times. V is TRBV19 and J is TRBJ1-6, with a weak D call TRBD1 (6 bases). Germline V gene sequence: CDR1 LNHDA, CDR2 SQIVND (reference sequence). The CDR3 has 15 residues. The germline V and J ends were trimmed by 6 bases and 9 bases, with 18 bases remaining between them. CDR3 region: CASSGQPQGGSPLHF. CDR3 nucleotide sequence: TGTGCCAGTAGCGGACAGCCTCAGGGAGGTTCACCCCTCCACTTT. Full variable domain (missing parts from reference TRBV19 and TRBJ1-6): DGGITQSPKYLFRKEGQNVTLSCEQNLNHDAMYWYRQDPGQGLRLIYYSQIVNDFQKGDIAEGYSVSREKKESFPLTVTSAQKNPTAFYLCASSGQPQGGSPLHFGNGTRLTVT.